This TCR beta chain was observed in a study of blood T cell repertoires in COVID-19. Repertoires were generated with immunoSEQ multiplex PCR, while TCRdb's copy carries only in-frame clones and drops some. The sample has around 330,000 clones; 80% to 90% are singletons. The junction had 4 bases not matched to a gene; V was cut back by 1 base and J by 3 bases. CDR3 size: 15 residues. CDR1 and CDR2 from the germline V gene are KGHDR and SFDVKD. The chain employs TRBV24-1 and TRBJ1-1; 7 bases are a match to TRBD1. The sample taken for sequencing was PBMCs or T cells enriched from blood (not recorded which). The receptor was derived from a woman aged 18-30 years who had recovered from COVID-19. CDR3 loop: CATSDFQGGDTEAFF. Written as DNA, the CDR3 is TGTGCCACCAGTGATTTTCAGGGGGGCGACACTGAAGCTTTCTTT.